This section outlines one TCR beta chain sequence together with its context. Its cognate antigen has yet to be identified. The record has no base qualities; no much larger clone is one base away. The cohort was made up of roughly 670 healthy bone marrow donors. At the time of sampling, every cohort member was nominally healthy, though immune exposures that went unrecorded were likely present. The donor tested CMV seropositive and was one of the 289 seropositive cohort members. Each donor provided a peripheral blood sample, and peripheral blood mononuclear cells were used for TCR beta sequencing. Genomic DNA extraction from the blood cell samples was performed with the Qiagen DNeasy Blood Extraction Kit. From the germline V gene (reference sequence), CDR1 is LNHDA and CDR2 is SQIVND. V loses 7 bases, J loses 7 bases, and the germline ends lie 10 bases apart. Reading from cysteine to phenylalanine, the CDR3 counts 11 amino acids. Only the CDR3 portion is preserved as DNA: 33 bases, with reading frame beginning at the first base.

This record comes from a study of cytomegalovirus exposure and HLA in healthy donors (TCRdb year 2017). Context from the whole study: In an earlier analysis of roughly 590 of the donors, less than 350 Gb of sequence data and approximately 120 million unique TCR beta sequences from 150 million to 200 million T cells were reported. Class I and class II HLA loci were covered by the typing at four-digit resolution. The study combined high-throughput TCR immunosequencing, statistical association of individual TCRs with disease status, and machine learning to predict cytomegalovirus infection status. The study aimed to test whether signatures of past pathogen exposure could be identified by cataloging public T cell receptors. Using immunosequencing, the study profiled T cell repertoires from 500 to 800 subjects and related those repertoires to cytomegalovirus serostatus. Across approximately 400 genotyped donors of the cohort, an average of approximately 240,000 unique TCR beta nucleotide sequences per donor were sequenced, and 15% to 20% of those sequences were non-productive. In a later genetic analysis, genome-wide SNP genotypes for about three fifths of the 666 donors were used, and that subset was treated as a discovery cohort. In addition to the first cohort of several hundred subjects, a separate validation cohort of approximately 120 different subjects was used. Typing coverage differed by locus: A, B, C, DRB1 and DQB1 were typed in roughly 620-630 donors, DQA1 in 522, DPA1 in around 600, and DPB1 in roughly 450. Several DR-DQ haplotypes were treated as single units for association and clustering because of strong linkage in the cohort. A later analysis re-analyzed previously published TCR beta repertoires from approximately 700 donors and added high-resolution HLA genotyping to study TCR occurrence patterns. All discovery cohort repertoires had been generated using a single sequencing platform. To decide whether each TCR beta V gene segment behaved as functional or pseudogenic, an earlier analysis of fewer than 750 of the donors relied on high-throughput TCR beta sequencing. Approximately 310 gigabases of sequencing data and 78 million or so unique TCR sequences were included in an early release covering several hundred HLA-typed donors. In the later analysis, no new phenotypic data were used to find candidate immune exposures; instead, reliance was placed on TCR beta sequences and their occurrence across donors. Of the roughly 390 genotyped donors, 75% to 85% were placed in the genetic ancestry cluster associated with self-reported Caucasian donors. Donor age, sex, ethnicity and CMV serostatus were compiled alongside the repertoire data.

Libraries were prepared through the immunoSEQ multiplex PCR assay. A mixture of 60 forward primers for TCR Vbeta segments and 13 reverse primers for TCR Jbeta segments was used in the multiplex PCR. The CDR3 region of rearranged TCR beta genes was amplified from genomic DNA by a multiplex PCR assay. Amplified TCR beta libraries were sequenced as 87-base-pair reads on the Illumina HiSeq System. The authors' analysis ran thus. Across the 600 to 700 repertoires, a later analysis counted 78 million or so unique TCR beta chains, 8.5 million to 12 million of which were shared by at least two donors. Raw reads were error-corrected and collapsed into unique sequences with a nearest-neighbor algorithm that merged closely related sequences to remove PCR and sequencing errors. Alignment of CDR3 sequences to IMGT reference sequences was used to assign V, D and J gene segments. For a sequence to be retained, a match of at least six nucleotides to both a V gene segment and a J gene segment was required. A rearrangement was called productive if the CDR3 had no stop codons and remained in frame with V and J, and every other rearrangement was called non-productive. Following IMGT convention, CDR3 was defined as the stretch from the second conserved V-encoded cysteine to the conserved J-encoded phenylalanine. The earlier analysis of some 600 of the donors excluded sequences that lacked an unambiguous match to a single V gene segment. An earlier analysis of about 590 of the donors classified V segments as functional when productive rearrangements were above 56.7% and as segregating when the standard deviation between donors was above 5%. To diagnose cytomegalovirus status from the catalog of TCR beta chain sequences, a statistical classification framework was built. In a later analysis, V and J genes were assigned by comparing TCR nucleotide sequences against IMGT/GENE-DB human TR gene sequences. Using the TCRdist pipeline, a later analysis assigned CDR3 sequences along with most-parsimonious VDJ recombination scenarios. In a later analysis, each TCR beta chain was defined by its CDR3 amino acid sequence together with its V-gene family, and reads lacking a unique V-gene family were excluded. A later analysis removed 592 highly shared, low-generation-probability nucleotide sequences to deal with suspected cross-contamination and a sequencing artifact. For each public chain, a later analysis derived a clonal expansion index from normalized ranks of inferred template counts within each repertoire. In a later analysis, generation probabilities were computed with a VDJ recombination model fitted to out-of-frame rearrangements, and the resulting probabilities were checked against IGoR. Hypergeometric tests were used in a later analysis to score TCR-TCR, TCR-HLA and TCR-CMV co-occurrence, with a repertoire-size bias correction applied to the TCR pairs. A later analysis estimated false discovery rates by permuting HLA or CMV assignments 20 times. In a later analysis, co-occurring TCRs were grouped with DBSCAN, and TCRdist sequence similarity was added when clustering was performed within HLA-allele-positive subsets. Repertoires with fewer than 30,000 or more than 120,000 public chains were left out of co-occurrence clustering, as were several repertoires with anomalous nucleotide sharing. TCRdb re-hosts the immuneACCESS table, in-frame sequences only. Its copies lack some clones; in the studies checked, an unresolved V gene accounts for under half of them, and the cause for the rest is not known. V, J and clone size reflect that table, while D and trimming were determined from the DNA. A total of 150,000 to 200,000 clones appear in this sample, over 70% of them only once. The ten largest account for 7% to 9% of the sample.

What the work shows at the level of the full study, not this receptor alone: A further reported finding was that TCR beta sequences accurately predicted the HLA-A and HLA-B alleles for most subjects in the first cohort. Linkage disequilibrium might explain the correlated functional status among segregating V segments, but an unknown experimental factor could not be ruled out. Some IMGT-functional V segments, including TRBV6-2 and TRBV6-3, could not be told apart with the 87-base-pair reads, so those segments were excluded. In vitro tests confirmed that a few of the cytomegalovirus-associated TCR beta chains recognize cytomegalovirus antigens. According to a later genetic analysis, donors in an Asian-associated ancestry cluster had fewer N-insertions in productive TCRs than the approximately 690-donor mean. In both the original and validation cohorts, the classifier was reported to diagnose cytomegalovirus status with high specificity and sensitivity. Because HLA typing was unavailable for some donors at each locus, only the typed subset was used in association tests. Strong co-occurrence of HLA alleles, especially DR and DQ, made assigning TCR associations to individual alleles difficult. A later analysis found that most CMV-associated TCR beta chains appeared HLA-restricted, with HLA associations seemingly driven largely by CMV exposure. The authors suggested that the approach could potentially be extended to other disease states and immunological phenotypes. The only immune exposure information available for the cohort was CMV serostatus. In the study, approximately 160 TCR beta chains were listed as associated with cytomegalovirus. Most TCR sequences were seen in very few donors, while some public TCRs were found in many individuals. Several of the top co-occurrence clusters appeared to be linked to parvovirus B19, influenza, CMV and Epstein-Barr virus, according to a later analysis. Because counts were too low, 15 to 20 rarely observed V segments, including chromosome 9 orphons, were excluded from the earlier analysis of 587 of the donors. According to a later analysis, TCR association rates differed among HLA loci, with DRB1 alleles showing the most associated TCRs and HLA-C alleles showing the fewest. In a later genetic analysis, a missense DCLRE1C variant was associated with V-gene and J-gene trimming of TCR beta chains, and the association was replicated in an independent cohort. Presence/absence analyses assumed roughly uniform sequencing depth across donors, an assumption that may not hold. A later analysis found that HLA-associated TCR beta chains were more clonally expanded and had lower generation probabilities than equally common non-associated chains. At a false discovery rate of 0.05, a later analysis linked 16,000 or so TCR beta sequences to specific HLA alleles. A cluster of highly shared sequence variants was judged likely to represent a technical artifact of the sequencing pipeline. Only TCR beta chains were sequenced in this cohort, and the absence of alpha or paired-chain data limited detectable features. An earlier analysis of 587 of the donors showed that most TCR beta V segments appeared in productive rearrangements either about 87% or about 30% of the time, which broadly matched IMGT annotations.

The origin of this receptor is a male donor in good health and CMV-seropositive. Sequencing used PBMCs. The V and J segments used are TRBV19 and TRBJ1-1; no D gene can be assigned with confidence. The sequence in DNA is TGTGCCAGTAATGCGCAGGATGAAGCTTTCTTT. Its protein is CASNAQDEAFF. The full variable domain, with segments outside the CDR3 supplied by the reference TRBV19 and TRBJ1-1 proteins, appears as DGGITQSPKYLFRKEGQNVTLSCEQNLNHDAMYWYRQDPGQGLRLIYYSQIVNDFQKGDIAEGYSVSREKKESFPLTVTSAQKNPTAFYLCASNAQDEAFFGQGTRLTVV.